This T cell receptor (beta chain) emerged from a study of identifying expanded T cells in peripheral blood. Broader study findings: Over around two and four weeks, about 16.4 and 19 clones changed, versus 1.2 between replicates. Clone count variance between roughly 2-week samples rose with total template count.

Assay used: immunoSEQ multiplex PCR; TCRdb lists only in-frame clones, some missing. This table holds some 81,000 clones, about four fifths found once. About this clone: The antigen is undetermined.

The germline V and J ends were trimmed by 1 base and 1 base, with 10 bases remaining between them. This CDR3 region has 15 residues. CDR1 and CDR2 from the germline V gene are LNHDA and SQIVND (reference sequence). Collection occurred without any documented infections or immune events in donors. Sequencing used blood. The rearrangement joins TRBV19 to TRBJ2-5; tentatively, D is TRBD2 (7 bases). The clonotype comes from a person aged 18 to 75 in good health. CDR3 DNA sequence: TGTGCCAGTAGTATAGGCCGGGGGGCCCAAGAGACCCAGTACTTC. This sequence encodes CASSIGRGAQETQYF.